This T cell receptor beta chain was found in a study of blood T cell repertoires in COVID-19 (TCRdb year 2020). At the level of the whole study: The collaborator samples originated in the United States, Italy and Spain and spanned the acute and convalescent phases of COVID-19. The samples were drawn from two sources: the first 160 participants of the ongoing ImmuneRACE study, and 1,200 or so subjects contributed by 6 global collaborators. Sample metadata almost always included a de-identified subject ID, COVID-19 status, age in years and sex. The dataset comprised deeply sampled blood TCRbeta repertoires from subjects exposed to, actively infected with, or recovered from COVID-19. The repertoires were released in a freely available public database meant as a resource for research on the immune response to SARS-CoV-2. The material from the prospective study consisted of cDNA or gDNA derived from T cells, B-cell-depleted T cells, or PBMCs. HLA class I and class II types, where available, came from metadata supplied by the sample provider rather than from assay-based typing.

Overall results and qualifications from the work: How much clinical and demographic metadata was included differed by source and by participant, and the metadata was provided uncurated.

Whole blood was collected in K2EDTA tubes by collaborating institutions according to the institutions' own protocols. For TCRbeta analysis, collaborator samples were shipped as frozen whole blood, as isolated PBMCs, or as DNA extracted from either sample type. TCRbeta CDR3 regions were amplified from genomic DNA using the immunoSEQ Assay, a bias-controlled multiplex PCR. From the authors' description of their analysis: Nucleated cell counts per sample were estimated from amplification of reference gene primers within the assay. To quantify the absolute abundance of each unique TCRbeta CDR3 rearrangement, sequence reads were collapsed and filtered. For each sample, productive Simpson clonality was calculated as the square root of Simpson's diversity index over productive rearrangements. TCRdb retrieved this table from immuneACCESS and kept in-frame rearrangements only. Not all clones are present; in checked studies, unresolved V genes account for under half, and no reason is known for the remainder. For V, J and clone size, that table is used; D and trimming come from the DNA. This sample comprises nearly 35,000 clones, 93% of them detected only once. The ten most abundant clones make up 4.5% to 6.5% of the sample.

There are 14 amino acids in the CDR3, from cysteine to phenylalanine inclusive. The CDR3 DNA has 42 bases and is translated from base 1. As encoded in the germline V gene (reference sequence), CDR1 is LNHDA while CDR2 is SQIVND. Turning to this clone: Its antigen is still unknown. No base qualities exist here, and no much larger clone lies one base off it.

Material: peripheral blood. The V gene is TRBV19 and the J gene is TRBJ2-7; TRBD1 matches 10 bases in the middle. The receptor's source is a human donor in a cohort sampled during active COVID-19. The nucleotide sequence is TGTGCAACCATGCCCGGGACAGGGGACTACGAGCAGTACTTC. Its translation is CATMPGTGDYEQYF.